Listed below are T cell receptor beta chains from one sample, sequenced in a study of shared clonotypes between healthy human individuals. Profiled with immunoSEQ multiplex PCR; TCRdb holds only in-frame clones, not every one. In the table there are about 1 million clones, about 74% of which are singletons. What was sequenced was memory CD4+ T cells sorted from blood. The receptors shown here come from a man between 18 and 35 years old in good health. The CDR3 runs from the conserved cysteine through the conserved F or W. A D gene is named only where the DNA matches it firmly. The listing skips clone size in some rows; elsewhere it reads once, few, many or a size class.

>TRBD1|TRBV27|TRBJ1-6|.
CASSLDREGGSPLHF
TGTGCCAGCAGTTTGGACAGGGAAGGTGGTTCACCCCTCCACTTT
>TRBD1|TRBV4-3|TRBJ2-7|.
CASSQEGTGARYEQYF
TGCGCCAGCAGCCAAGAAGGGACAGGGGCGAGGTACGAGCAGTACTTC
>TRBD1|TRBV2|TRBJ1-1|.
CASSGQGYTEAFF
TGTGCCAGCAGTGGACAGGGATACACTGAAGCTTTCTTT
>.|TRBV15|TRBJ1-1|.
CATSRVRGFPEAFF
TGTGCCACCAGCAGAGTACGGGGATTCCCTGAAGCTTTCTTT
>.|TRBV6-1|TRBJ2-5|.
CASSEGGYQETQYF
TGTGCCAGCAGTGAAGGGGGGTACCAAGAGACCCAGTACTTC
>TRBD2|TRBV15|TRBJ2-7|.
CATSRGPLAGAPQYEQYF
TGTGCCACCAGCAGAGGCCCACTAGCGGGAGCCCCTCAATACGAGCAGTACTTC
>.|TRBV5-1|TRBJ2-7|few
CASGWTGSEQYF
TGCGCCAGCGGGTGGACGGGCTCCGAGCAGTACTTC
>TRBD1|TRBV10-3|TRBJ1-2|.
CAISDGTGRQDGYTF
TGTGCCATCAGTGACGGGACAGGGAGGCAGGATGGCTACACCTTC
>.|TRBV5-1|TRBJ1-1|.
CASSFGERNTEAFF
TGCGCCAGCAGCTTCGGGGAGCGGAACACTGAAGCTTTCTTT
>TRBD1|TRBV4-3|TRBJ2-7|.
CASSQERGHNEQYF
TGCGCCAGCAGCCAAGAAAGGGGGCACAACGAGCAGTACTTC
>.|TRBV4-3|TRBJ2-5|.
CASSQEGETQYF
TGCGCCAGCAGCCAAGAGGGAGAGACCCAGTACTTC
>TRBD2|TRBV4-3|TRBJ2-3|.
CASSQHSGRAKDTQYF
TGCGCCAGCAGCCAACATAGCGGGAGGGCCAAGGATACGCAGTATTTT
>TRBD2|TRBV6-1|TRBJ2-3|once
CASSVKAGGLDTQYF
TGTGCCAGCAGTGTCAAGGCGGGGGGGTTAGATACGCAGTATTTT
>TRBD1|TRBV5-1|TRBJ1-5|.
CASLDRGRGMRQPQHF
TGCGCCAGTCTTGATAGGGGCAGGGGGATGAGACAGCCCCAGCATTTT
>TRBD2|TRBV18|TRBJ2-1|.
CASSPGGSSFNEQFF
TGTGCCAGCTCACCAGGCGGGAGTTCGTTCAATGAGCAGTTCTTC
>.|TRBV6-5|TRBJ2-3|.
CASSGASLGDTQYF
TGTGCCAGCAGCGGGGCTAGCCTCGGAGATACGCAGTATTTT
>TRBD1|TRBV14|TRBJ2-7|few
CASSQGTGDSYEQYF
TGTGCCAGCAGCCAAGGGACAGGTGACTCCTACGAGCAGTACTTC
>.|TRBV10-3|TRBJ2-3|.
CAITLSVSTDTQYF
TGTGCCATCACCCTATCAGTGAGCACAGATACGCAGTATTTT
>.|TRBV6-4|TRBJ2-7|.
CASTPGGKAYEQYF
TGTGCCAGCACCCCCGGGGGTAAGGCCTACGAGCAGTACTTC
>.|TRBV7-2|TRBJ1-4|.
CASSRGTNEKLFF
TGTGCCAGCAGCCGCGGGACTAATGAAAAACTGTTTTTT
>TRBD2|TRBV5-1|TRBJ2-5|.
CASSPVPPSGLAGQETQYF
TGCGCCAGCAGCCCGGTTCCTCCCTCCGGTCTAGCGGGGCAAGAGACCCAGTACTTC
>.|TRBV30|TRBJ2-7|.
CAWSPSSYEQYF
TGTGCCTGGAGCCCGAGCTCCTACGAGCAGTACTTC